Reported below is one T cell receptor (beta chain). The antigen is unknown. Any gene name here is a mouse gene name. The read terminates 4 residues before the CDR3 end, so the remaining end is supplied by the germline J gene. Extraction of RNA preceded its reverse transcription into cDNA, which served as the sequencing template. The assay was immunoSEQ multiplex PCR, and TCRdb's table has in-frame clones only and misses some. The sample was found to contain 250,000 or so clones, and every one recurs. Cells from pooled cutaneous lymph nodes were sorted by CD4, CD8alpha, NKG2D, NKG2ACE and other markers. This CDR3 is built from 14 residues. Looked up from germline, CDR1 is FNHDT and CDR2 is SITEND (reference sequence). These data come from a study of CD8+ T cells in alopecia areata. Background on the study: The authors grafted skin from approximately 6-12-month-old C3H/HeJ donors with spontaneous alopecia onto roughly 6-10-week-old female C3H/HeJ mice. General study points: Researchers report lesional scalp, most notably alopecia totalis/universalis, outstripped normal scalp in clonality. Possibly as an HLA-related effect, TCR sharing across patients appeared less clear than in mice.

The TCR sequence derives from a C3H/HeJ mouse with alopecia areata. The strain's MHC haplotype is H2-k. Sequencing input: CD4+ T cells sorted from a lymph node. The V and J genes are TRBV19 and TRBJ2-5, with D possibly being TRBD1 (6 bases). CDR3 sequence reads: CASSINGQWDTQYF. CDR3 DNA, as far as it was read: TGTGCCAGCAGTATAAACGGACAGTGGGAC.